The following is a T cell receptor beta chain sequence with its context. The record originates from a study of blood T cell repertoires in COVID-19. Germline assignment: CDR1 MDHEN and CDR2 SYDVKM. CDR3 length equals 13 residues. Trimming stripped 8 bases from V and 5 bases from J, with 15 bases between. Produced via immunoSEQ multiplex PCR; TCRdb's table is partial and in-frame only. This table holds nearly 300,000 clones, approximately 88% found once. This TCR came from a woman in her twenties or thirties who had recovered from COVID-19. Sequences were obtained from peripheral blood. The V call is TRBV28, the J call TRBJ1-2; the D gene is possibly TRBD1 (5 bases). The CDR3 region is CASRGMEGYGYTF. The CDR3 bases are TGTGCCAGCCGCGGGATGGAGGGGTATGGCTACACCTTC.